These 2 T cell receptor beta chains originate from one sample sequenced in a study of Ad26.COV2.S vaccination and SARS-CoV-2 variants. Measured with immunoSEQ multiplex PCR; TCRdb has only the in-frame clones, and not every one. The sample carries 250,000 or so clones, roughly 85% recorded once. This sample's treatment: roughly 20 received Ad26.COV2.S at low or high dose, single or two shots; 5 received placebo; per-sample allocation not given. On day 63 after the first injection, vaccine and placebo recipients gave samples. Specimen: peripheral blood, collected in a trial of Ad26.COV2.S vaccine versus placebo. The receptors here all came from a person aged 18-60 years who received the Ad26.COV2.S COVID-19 vaccine or a placebo.

CDR3 DNA sequence: TGTGCCAGCAGATCTCAGGGGGCGGACACCGGGGAGCTGTTTTTT. As protein: CASRSQGADTGELFF. The chain joins TRBV6-6 to TRBJ2-2, with 8 nucleotides matching TRBD1. The junction had 6 bases not matched to a gene; V was cut back by 6 bases and J by 3 bases. CDR3 length: 15 amino acids. Germline V gene lookup returns CDR1 MNHNY and CDR2 SVGAGI (reference sequence).

The sample holds a few counts of this clone. The chain has TRBV4-1 and TRBJ1-2; the D gene is possibly TRBD1 (6 bases). The CDR3 contains 16 residues. V shed 2 bases and J shed 6 bases, with 19 bases lying between them. The germline V gene has CDR1 MGHRA and CDR2 YSYEKL. CDR3 coding DNA: TGCGCCAGCAGCCAACCACGGGACACCACCAGGGATGGCTACACCTTC. Translating it yields CASSQPRDTTRDGYTF.